Presented here are 30 T cell receptor beta chains from one specimen sequenced in a study of T cells in Graves' hyperthyroidism and ophthalmopathy. Amplified TCR beta CDR3 regions derived from RNA transcripts. HTBI primers were used for first-round RT-PCR of the TCR CDR3. TCRdb analysed the multiplex PCR reads with MiXCR anew, one entry per CDR3 protein. The sample yields approximately 330,000 distinct CDR3 sequences, around 13% seen once. Source material: blood. These receptors all stem from a woman in her thirties or forties with Graves' ophthalmopathy.

Many counts were recorded for this clonotype. The chain employs TRBV20-1 and TRBJ1-1; D is undetermined. The CDR3 is 15 amino acids. Trimming took off 6 bases at V and 3 bases at J, with 20 bases between the two ends. Germline loops: CDR1 DFQATT, CDR2 SNEGSKA (reference sequence). The CDR3 spells CSAVDATRRHTEAFF. The DNA of the CDR3 is TGCAGTGCAGTTGACGCGACCCGGAGGCACACTGAAGCTTTCTTT.

This clonotype was observed a handful of times. This chain connects TRBV20-1 to TRBJ2-1, with TRBD2 matching over 11 bases. Germline CDR1 DFQATT, CDR2 SNEGSKA (reference sequence). V lost 5 bases, J lost 6 bases, and 0 bases stayed unmatched. This CDR3 region has 12 residues. This chain's CDR3 is CSAGLAGNEQFF. The CDR3 coding sequence is TGCAGTGCTGGACTAGCGGGCAATGAGCAGTTCTTC.

The V call is TRBV4-1, the J call TRBJ2-7, with D possibly called TRBD1 or TRBD2 (5 bases each). Looked up from germline, CDR1 is MGHRA and CDR2 is YSYEKL. The ends were cut back, 4 bases at V and 3 bases at J, with 13 bases in the middle. The CDR3 runs to 14 residues. The CDR3 sequence: CASSRAGTGYEQYF. CDR3 coding DNA: TGCGCCAGCAGCCGAGCCGGGACGGGCTACGAGCAGTACTTC.

The chain couples TRBV2 to TRBJ2-1, with 9 bases aligning to TRBD2. Losses at the gene ends were 10 bases for V and 0 bases for J; bases not matched to a gene: 4. The V gene's germline CDR1 is SNHLY and CDR2 FYNNEI. The CDR3 extends over 14 amino acids. CDR3 bases: TGTGCCACAGCGGGAGGATACTCCTACAATGAGCAGTTCTTC. Amino acids: CATAGGYSYNEQFF. The full variable domain, rest sourced from reference TRBV2 and TRBJ2-1, is EPEVTQTPSHQVTQMGQEVILRCVPISNHLYFYWYRQILGQKVEFLVSFYNNEISEKSEIFDDQFSVERPDGSNFTLKIRSTKLEDSAMYFCATAGGYSYNEQFFGPGTRLTVL.

This clonotype came up a few times. The chain employs TRBV19 and TRBJ2-3, with D perhaps matching TRBD1 or TRBD2 (5 bases each). V lost 1 base, J lost 3 bases, and 20 bases lay in between. CDR3 length equals 18 residues. Germline loops: CDR1 LNHDA, CDR2 SQIVND (reference sequence). CDR3 DNA: TGTGCCAGTAGTATAGTCGTTTGGGACGGAACAATTACAGATACGCAGTATTTT. Translated: CASSIVVWDGTITDTQYF.

This clonotype was seen many times. The chain links TRBV28 to TRBJ2-7, with D tentatively TRBD1 or TRBD2 (5 bases each). Germline-derived CDR1 and CDR2 are MDHEN and SYDVKM. V shed 7 bases and J shed 4 bases, with 17 bases lying between them. This CDR3 has 14 amino acids. This chain's CDR3 is CASTNLGGGYEQYF. In DNA, the CDR3 is TGTGCCAGCACAAATCTGGGTGGGGGATACGAGCAGTACTTC.

Note on this clonotype: Possible read error: a much larger clone is one base away. The chain carries TRBV12-3 or TRBV12-4 and TRBJ1-3; D gene ambiguous. The CDR3 is 13 amino acids. CDR3 protein: CANSFFSGNTIYF. The DNA of the CDR3 is TGTGCCAACAGTTTTTTTTCCGGAAACACCATATATTTT.

The V and J genes are TRBV5-1 and TRBJ2-7, with 9 bases identical to TRBD1. With 4 bases clipped from V and 6 bases from J, the junction kept 8 bases outside the gene matches. The CDR3 is made up of 14 amino acids. Germline CDR1 reads SGHRS; CDR2 reads YFSETQ. CDR3 in DNA: TGCGCCAGCAGCCGTGGGGACAGGGACGGCGAGCAGTACTTC. Translating gives CASSRGDRDGEQYF.

This clonotype occurred many times. The chain is built from TRBV12-3 or TRBV12-4 and TRBJ2-1; possibly TRBD2 for D (5 bases). The CDR3 has 15 amino acids. The germline V and J ends were trimmed by 6 bases and 0 bases, with 12 bases remaining between them. For the CDR3, the DNA is TGTGCCAGCAGGACCCTAGGGAGCTCCTACAATGAGCAGTTCTTC. It specifies CASRTLGSSYNEQFF.

The table lists this clonotype with many counts. V gene TRBV10-2 combines with J gene TRBJ1-2; 9 nucleotides agree with TRBD1. V was clipped by 2 bases and J by 4 bases; unmatched bases: 8. The CDR3 is 16 amino acids. Germline V lookup: CDR1 WSHSY, CDR2 SAAADI. The chain's CDR3 is CASSEARTGEGYGYTF. CDR3 coding DNA: TGCGCCAGCAGTGAGGCGAGGACAGGGGAGGGCTATGGCTACACCTTC.

This clonotype was detected many times. The J gene is TRBJ2-5, the V gene TRBV6-1; 7 bases agree with TRBD1. CDR3 size: 14 residues. Germline V CDR1 and CDR2: MNHNS, SASEGT. After removal of 8 bases from V and 1 base from J, the junction contained 7 bases not matched to a gene. In DNA form, the CDR3 reads TGTGCCAGCCAGACAGGGCCCAGCCAAGAGACCCAGTACTTC. This sequence encodes CASQTGPSQETQYF.

This clonotype was counted many times. This rearrangement joins TRBV15 to TRBJ1-2; D unclear. The CDR3 loop spans 14 amino acids. From germline, CDR1 is LNHNV and CDR2 YYDKDF (reference sequence). Trimming removed 0 bases at V and 3 bases at J, with 8 bases between. For the CDR3, the DNA is TGTGCCACCAGCAGAGATGCGACGGACTATGGCTACACCTTC. This sequence encodes CATSRDATDYGYTF.

The table lists this clonotype with many counts. The chain combines TRBV7-9 with TRBJ2-3; possible D gene TRBD2, 7 bases. CDR3 length: 15 amino acids. Germline CDR1 SEHNR, CDR2 FQNEAQ (reference sequence). Trimming stripped 3 bases from V and 2 bases from J, with 12 bases between. CDR3 loop: CASSFEGGPTDTQYF. The CDR3 coding sequence is TGTGCCAGCAGCTTTGAGGGGGGGCCCACAGATACGCAGTATTTT. Variable domain in full (rest from reference TRBV7-9 and TRBJ2-3): DTGVSQNPRHKITKRGQNVTFRCDPISEHNRLYWYRQTLGQGPEFLTYFQNEAQLEKSRLLSDRFSAERPKGSFSTLEIQRTEQGDSAMYLCASSFEGGPTDTQYFGPGTRLTVL.

J is TRBJ2-5 and V is TRBV11-2; the match to TRBD2 covers 7 bases. This CDR3 spans 14 amino acids. The germline V gene encodes CDR1 SGHAT and CDR2 FQNNGV. The ends lost 7 bases at V and 4 bases at J; junction bases unmatched: 9. CDR3 sequence reads: CASTSGPGGETQYF. The CDR3 DNA sequence: TGTGCCAGCACCTCAGGGCCGGGGGGAGAGACCCAGTACTTC.

This clonotype was observed at least ten times. CDR3 protein: CASRKFGGGGYGYTF. CDR3 sequence (DNA): TGTGCCAGCAGGAAATTCGGAGGGGGCGGTTATGGCTACACCTTC. This chain connects TRBV28 to TRBJ1-2, with 7 nucleotides matching TRBD1. The J segment lost 5 bases and the V segment lost 6 bases, leaving 12 bases of the junction unmatched. The CDR3 sequence is 15 residues long. CDR1 is MDHEN and CDR2 is SYDVKM in the germline V gene.

This clonotype was found many times. The chain joins TRBV7-9 to TRBJ1-2; the D is unclear. Germline CDR1 and CDR2: SEHNR and FQNEAQ (reference sequence). The V and J ends lost 0 bases and 3 bases respectively, with 5 bases between them. The CDR3 length is 13 residues. The CDR3 DNA reads TGTGCCAGCAGCTTAGCCCGGGACTATGGCTACACCTTC. It specifies CASSLARDYGYTF. Supplemented by reference TRBV7-9 and TRBJ1-2, the full variable domain reads DTGVSQNPRHKITKRGQNVTFRCDPISEHNRLYWYRQTLGQGPEFLTYFQNEAQLEKSRLLSDRFSAERPKGSFSTLEIQRTEQGDSAMYLCASSLARDYGYTFGSGTRLTVV.

Only a few counts were recorded for this clonotype. The CDR3 coding sequence is TGCGCCAGCAGCTTGGTTTCAGGGGGGGGCACTGAAGCTTTCTTT. Its translation: CASSLVSGGGTEAFF. The genes are TRBV5-1 and TRBJ1-1; TRBD1 matches 7 bases. CDR3 size: 15 residues. From germline, CDR1 is SGHRS and CDR2 YFSETQ. After removal of 0 bases from V and 4 bases from J, the junction contained 6 bases not matched to a gene.

Many counts were recorded for this clonotype. V and J are TRBV28 and TRBJ1-5; D gene ambiguous. CDR3 length: 14 residues. The germline gives CDR1 MDHEN, CDR2 SYDVKM. Trimming left V 6 bases short and J 4 bases short, with 13 bases between. The CDR3 sequence is CASRSPIGNQPQHF. The CDR3 DNA sequence: TGTGCCAGCAGGTCCCCTATTGGGAATCAGCCCCAGCATTTT.

This clonotype was seen repeatedly, ten times or more. The rearrangement joins TRBV10-1 to TRBJ2-3, with 9 bases that match TRBD1. J was trimmed by 6 bases and V by 5 bases; bases with no gene match: 6. The V gene's germline CDR1 is WNHNN and CDR2 SYGVQD (reference sequence). The CDR3 spans 14 residues. The CDR3, as DNA: TGCGCCAGCAGTTCAGGACAGGGGCAGGATACGCAGTATTTT. The encoded protein is CASSSGQGQDTQYF.

This clonotype turned up a few times. The rearrangement uses TRBV5-1 and TRBJ2-2; the D is unclear. CDR1 and CDR2 (germline): SGHRS, YFSETQ. This CDR3 is built from 14 residues. The V and J ends lost 0 bases and 3 bases respectively, with 6 bases between them. In DNA, the CDR3 is TGCGCCAGCAGCTTGGGGTCATACACCGGGGAGCTGTTTTTT. Its translation is CASSLGSYTGELFF. The full variable domain, rest sourced from reference TRBV5-1 and TRBJ2-2, is KAGVTQTPRYLIKTRGQQVTLSCSPISGHRSVSWYQQTPGQGLQFLFEYFSETQRNKGNFPGRFSGRQFSNSRSEMNVSTLELGDSALYLCASSLGSYTGELFFGEGSRLTVL.

This clonotype was recorded at least ten times. The rearrangement uses TRBV10-3 and TRBJ1-1; D gene uncertain. Germline V lookup: CDR1 ENHRY, CDR2 SYGVKD. Trimming took off 7 bases at V and 2 bases at J, with 17 bases between the two ends. CDR3 size: 15 residues. The CDR3: CAITESAEFNTEAFF. In DNA form, the CDR3 reads TGTGCCATCACGGAGAGTGCGGAGTTCAACACTGAAGCTTTCTTT.

The table lists this clonotype with many counts. V is TRBV6-2 or TRBV6-3 and J is TRBJ1-6; TRBD1 matches 10 bases. Germline-derived CDR1 and CDR2 are MNHEY and SVGEGT. The CDR3 loop spans 15 amino acids. The trim removed 7 bases at V and 7 bases at J, leaving 7 bases unmatched. This chain's CDR3 is CASNTGTGDNSPLHF. In DNA, the CDR3 is TGTGCCAGCAACACCGGGACAGGGGACAATTCACCCCTCCACTTT.

The chain carries TRBV7-9 and TRBJ1-4, with a tentative D call TRBD1 (5 bases). V lost 5 bases and J lost 5, with 12 bases in between. The CDR3 has 14 amino acids. Germline values: CDR1 SEHNR, CDR2 FQNEAQ (reference sequence). In DNA form, the CDR3 reads TGTGCCAGCAGCCAGAGACAGATCAATGAAAAACTGTTTTTT. As protein: CASSQRQINEKLFF.

The sample holds a few counts of this clonotype. The chain uses TRBV7-2 and TRBJ2-3; D may be TRBD2 (5 bases). The CDR3 consists of 17 residues. Trimming removed 0 bases at V and 6 bases at J, with 19 bases between. Germline lookup yields CDR1 SGHTA and CDR2 FQGNSA. CDR3 DNA: TGTGCCAGCAGCTTAGCGAGCCGCGGCCGGGGTGACGATACGCAGTATTTT. As protein: CASSLASRGRGDDTQYF.

The V gene is TRBV27, the J gene TRBJ2-3; TRBD1 is a possible D gene (6 bases). CDR1 is MNHEY, CDR2 SMNVEV, per germline (reference sequence). Trimming took off 6 bases at V and 2 bases at J, with 15 bases between the two ends. The CDR3 is 15 residues long. The CDR3 is CASSRDKRPTDTQYF. DNA of the CDR3: TGTGCCAGCAGCAGGGACAAGAGACCCACAGATACGCAGTATTTT.

The CDR3 coding sequence is TGTGCCAGCAGTGATGGGCAGACACTCTACAATGAGCAGTTCTTC. This encodes CASSDGQTLYNEQFF. The V call is TRBV2, the J call TRBJ2-1; D gene unclear. V dropped 3 bases and J dropped 3 bases, with 12 bases sitting between them. The CDR3 consists of 15 residues. Germline assignment: CDR1 SNHLY and CDR2 FYNNEI.

The rearrangement uses TRBV20-1 and TRBJ2-5; 7 nucleotides agree with TRBD2. Germline V gene lookup returns CDR1 DFQATT and CDR2 SNEGSKA (reference sequence). CDR3 length: 13 residues. With 7 bases clipped from V and 1 base from J, the junction kept 6 bases outside the gene matches. DNA of the CDR3: TGCAGTGGCCAGGGACTATTCCAAGAGACCCAGTACTTC. It specifies CSGQGLFQETQYF.

This clonotype was observed a few times. This rearrangement joins TRBV5-8 to TRBJ1-5, with 7 positions matching TRBD1. The CDR3 is 15 residues long. With V trimmed by 4 bases and J by 0 bases, 4 bases remained unmatched. CDR1 and CDR2 from the germline V gene are SGHTS and YDEGEE. The CDR3 DNA follows: TGTGCCAGCAGCGGGGGGACAGTTAGCAATCAGCCCCAGCATTTT. Translated: CASSGGTVSNQPQHF.

The chain combines TRBV5-5 with TRBJ1-1; TRBD1 matches 8 bases. V shed 7 bases and J 1 base; nucleotides not matched to a gene: 3. The CDR3 totals 13 residues. The germline gives CDR1 SGHKS, CDR2 YYEKEE (reference sequence). The CDR3 nucleotides read TGTGCCAGCTTCGGGACAGGGAACACTGAAGCTTTCTTT. Residues: CASFGTGNTEAFF.

The table lists this clonotype with many counts. The chain joins TRBV11-2 to TRBJ2-7; D gene unclear. The CDR3 totals 13 residues. Germline assignment: CDR1 SGHAT and CDR2 FQNNGV. V shed 5 bases and J shed 3 bases, with 11 bases lying between them. The CDR3 coding sequence is TGTGCCAGCAGCCGGTGGGCCTACTACGAGCAGTACTTC. This translates into CASSRWAYYEQYF. Full variable domain (rest looked up from reference TRBV11-2 and TRBJ2-7): EAGVAQSPRYKIIEKRQSVAFWCNPISGHATLYWYQQILGQGPKLLIQFQNNGVVDDSQLPKDRFSAERLKGVDSTLKIQPAKLEDSAVYLCASSRWAYYEQYFGPGTRLTVT.